This TCR beta chain was recovered during a study of blood T cell repertoires in COVID-19. TCRdb's table, derived via immunoSEQ multiplex PCR, lists solely in-frame clones and lacks some. Of over 150,000 clones listed, around 83% are singletons. Between the trimmed V and J ends, which lost 2 bases and 4 bases, there was a span of 18 bases. This CDR3 is built from 17 residues. From germline, CDR1 is MNHNS and CDR2 SASEGT. What was sequenced was peripheral blood. The V and J genes are TRBV6-1 and TRBJ1-5; maybe TRBD1 (5 bases). This clonotype originated in a man in his fifties or sixties with active or convalescent COVID-19. The CDR3 DNA follows: TGTGCCAGCAGTGAATCTAGGGCGCAGGGTCAAAATCAGCCCCAGCATTTT. This sequence encodes CASSESRAQGQNQPQHF.